The rows below give T cell receptor beta chains drawn from one sample of a study of T cell responses to AZD1222 COVID-19 vaccine. Sequenced by immunoSEQ multiplex PCR; TCRdb stores in-frame clones only, minus some. The sample comprises some 120,000 clones, around 89% of which are singletons, and 11% rests with the top ten. The sequenced sample was peripheral blood, obtained on day 0 of MenACWY control vaccination. These receptors originate from an adult in good health. Each CDR3 is given with its conserved first and last residue. A D gene is named only where the DNA matches it firmly. The size of a clone is reported for some rows only, either as once, few or many, or as a class for expanded clones.

clone size	D gene	V gene	J gene	CDR3 protein	CDR3 DNA
NA	NA	TRBV11-3	TRBJ2-1	CASSLDIRVYNEQFF	TGTGCCAGCAGCTTAGATATTCGAGTATACAATGAGCAGTTCTTC
few	TRBD1	TRBV2	TRBJ2-7	CASSDPGQHSSYEQYF	TGTGCCAGCAGTGACCCGGGACAGCACAGCTCCTACGAGCAGTACTTC
many	NA	TRBV6-5	TRBJ1-1	CASNFRGLAEAFF	TGTGCCAGCAATTTCAGGGGTTTGGCTGAAGCTTTCTTT
NA	NA	TRBV6-5	TRBJ2-1	CASSLRQAGVNEQFF	TGTGCCAGCAGTTTAAGACAGGCGGGGGTCAATGAGCAGTTCTTC
NA	NA	TRBV9	TRBJ1-6	CASSVAPVDSPLHF	TGTGCCAGCAGCGTAGCTCCAGTGGATTCACCCCTCCACTTT
few	TRBD2	TRBV25-1	TRBJ2-7	CEAGVCDEQYF	TGTGAAGCGGGAGTATGCGACGAGCAGTACTTC
NA	NA	TRBV7-9	TRBJ1-4	CASSARGQNEKLFF	TGTGCCAGCAGCGCTAGGGGACAAAATGAAAAACTGTTTTTT
NA	NA	TRBV18	TRBJ2-5	CASSPPNQETQYF	TGTGCCAGCTCACCGCCTAACCAAGAGACCCAGTACTTC
NA	NA	TRBV5-5	TRBJ2-7	CASSLVGGYEQYF	TGTGCCAGCAGCTTGGTGGGGGGCTACGAGCAGTACTTC
NA	NA	TRBV21-1	TRBJ1-4	CASSRRGRSTNEKLFF	TGTGCCAGCAGCAGACGAGGACGATCAACTAATGAAAAACTGTTTTTT
NA	TRBD1	TRBV5-8	TRBJ2-1	CASSLEGTGSNEQFF	TGTGCCAGCAGCTTGGAAGGGACAGGGTCGAATGAGCAGTTCTTC
few	NA	TRBV10-1	TRBJ1-1	CASSAARGVTEAFF	TGCGCCAGCAGTGCGGCACGGGGGGTCACTGAAGCTTTCTTT
NA	TRBD1	TRBV2	TRBJ1-5	CASTRQGYQPQHF	TGTGCCAGCACTAGACAGGGATATCAGCCCCAGCATTTT
NA	NA	TRBV9	TRBJ2-3	CASSVGGTDTQYF	TGTGCCAGCAGCGTAGGGGGGACAGATACGCAGTATTTT
once	TRBD1	TRBV6-4	TRBJ1-5	CASTPGGTGQLINQPQHF	TGTGCCAGCACCCCGGGGGGGACGGGACAGCTTATCAATCAGCCCCAGCATTTT
NA	NA	TRBV7-9	TRBJ2-5	CASSLGPAWETQYF	TGTGCCAGCAGCTTGGGGCCAGCTTGGGAGACCCAGTACTTC
NA	NA	TRBV10-2	TRBJ1-1	CASRNSMNTEAFF	TGCGCCAGCAGAAACAGCATGAACACTGAAGCTTTCTTT
NA	TRBD1	TRBV15	TRBJ1-2	CATSVNRDRRYGYTF	TGTGCCACCAGCGTGAACCGGGACAGACGCTATGGCTACACCTTC
NA	TRBD1	TRBV19	TRBJ1-1	CASSIGGTVNTEAFF	TGTGCCAGTAGTATAGGAGGGACAGTGAACACTGAAGCTTTCTTT
few	NA	TRBV3-1/TRBV3-2	TRBJ2-1	CASSQGRGAEFF	TGTGCCAGCAGCCAAGGTCGGGGGGCAGAGTTCTTC
NA	NA	TRBV3-1/TRBV3-2	TRBJ1-4	CASSQDHGAPTNEKLFF	TGTGCCAGCAGCCAAGATCACGGGGCCCCAACTAATGAAAAACTGTTTTTT
NA	TRBD1	TRBV11-2	TRBJ1-4	CASSLVGGTAEKLFF	TGTGCCAGCAGCTTAGTAGGAGGGACAGCCGAAAAACTGTTTTTT
NA	NA	TRBV25-1	TRBJ2-7	CAATGPYEQYF	TGTGCCGCGACGGGGCCCTACGAGCAGTACTTC
NA	NA	TRBV5-6	TRBJ1-2	CASSLIGASLNYGYTF	TGTGCCAGCAGCTTGATAGGGGCTTCTCTTAACTATGGCTACACCTTC
NA	TRBD2	TRBV11-2	TRBJ2-1	CASSLEGGTNYNEQFF	TGTGCCAGCAGCTTAGAGGGGGGGACTAACTACAATGAGCAGTTCTTC
once	TRBD1	TRBV6-5	TRBJ2-4	CASSYGRQGENIQYF	TGTGCCAGCAGTTACGGCCGCCAGGGGGAAAACATTCAGTACTTC
NA	NA	TRBV27	TRBJ1-5	CATSGRGQPQHF	TGTGCCACCTCAGGGCGTGGACAGCCCCAGCATTTT
NA	TRBD2	TRBV7-3	TRBJ2-1	CASSLSSGSSYNEQFF	TGTGCCAGCAGCTTATCTAGCGGAAGCTCCTACAATGAGCAGTTCTTC
NA	NA	TRBV10-2	TRBJ2-3	CASRDSSDTQYF	TGCGCCAGCAGGGACTCCTCAGATACGCAGTATTTT